This T cell receptor (beta chain) was found in a study of T cell responses to AZD1222 COVID-19 vaccine. Notes on the study in general: With dominance at 160-218 and 743-854, vaccine-associated CD4 TCRs spanned spike.

Remarks on this clone: Its cognate antigen is unknown.

The repertoire was sequenced with immunoSEQ multiplex PCR; TCRdb's copy has only in-frame clones and lacks some. The sample lists about 120,000 clones, approximately 94% seen once, with 2.9% in the top ten. The V segment lost 7 bases and the J segment 0 bases; nucleotides outside the gene matches: 7. CDR1 and CDR2 from the germline V gene are LGHNT and FRNRAP. The CDR3 runs 15 residues. The clonotype originates from an adult who received the AZD1222 COVID-19 vaccine. The rearrangement uses TRBV12-5 and TRBJ2-7, with 9 bases that match TRBD1. Specimen: peripheral blood, collected 28 days after the second AZD1222 dose. CDR3 amino acids: CASDQTGGNSYEQYF. The CDR3 region has the DNA TGTGCTAGTGACCAGACAGGGGGAAACTCCTACGAGCAGTACTTC.